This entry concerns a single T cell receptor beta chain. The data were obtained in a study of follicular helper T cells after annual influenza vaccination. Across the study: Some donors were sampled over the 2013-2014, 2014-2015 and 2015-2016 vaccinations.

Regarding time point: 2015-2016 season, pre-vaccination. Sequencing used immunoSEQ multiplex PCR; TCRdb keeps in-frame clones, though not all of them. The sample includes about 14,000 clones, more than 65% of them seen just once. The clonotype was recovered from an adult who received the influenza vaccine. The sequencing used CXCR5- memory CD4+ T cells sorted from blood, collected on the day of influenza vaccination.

The CDR3 here is CASSPAGTGENTGELFF. The CDR3 DNA reads as TGTGCCAGCAGCCCTGCTGGGACAGGGGAGAACACCGGGGAGCTGTTTTTT. The chain couples TRBV7-9 to TRBJ2-2, with 10 bases fitting TRBD1. The CDR3 sequence is 17 residues long. Per the germline V gene, CDR1 is SEHNR and CDR2 is FQNEAQ (reference sequence). The V and J ends lost 5 bases and 1 base, in that order; junction bases with no gene match: 7.